The entry below gives a single T cell receptor beta chain sequence along with its context. As for time point: newly diagnosed GD, antithyroid drugs for less than 3 months. Scientists built the TCR library using RNA that was extracted from PBMCs. The CDR3 covers 14 residues. V dropped 5 bases and J dropped 2 bases, with 13 bases sitting between them. CDR1 is SGHTA, CDR2 FQGNSA, per germline. This entry belongs to a study of regulatory T cells in long-lasting Graves disease. For TCR beta, libraries came from iRepertoire HTBI primers and Arm-PCR of CDR3 regions. TCRdb itself ran the multiplex PCR reads through MiXCR, one entry per CDR3 protein. The sample includes approximately 440,000 distinct CDR3 sequences, 16% of them seen just once. These same data were also listed under a study on T cells in Graves' hyperthyroidism and ophthalmopathy. Turning to that study: Ophthalmopathy was distinguished from stable hyperthyroidism by 13 V-J signatures.

The sequence was collected from a man aged 40-50 years with Graves disease. This sample comprised peripheral blood mononuclear cells (PBMCs), obtained at new diagnosis, from a patient treated with antithyroid drugs. V usage is TRBV7-2 and J usage is TRBJ2-7; no clear D gene. CDR3 nucleotide sequence: TGTGCCAGCAGCCTCCCGGTACTTCCCTACGAGCAGTACTTC. Protein: CASSLPVLPYEQYF. The entire variable domain, with the rest obtained from reference TRBV7-2 and TRBJ2-7, is as follows: GAGVSQSPSNKVTEKGKDVELRCDPISGHTALYWYRQSLGQGLEFLIYFQGNSAPDKSGLPSDRFSAERTGGSVSTLTIQRTQQEDSAVYLCASSLPVLPYEQYFGPGTRLTVT.